This entry features one T cell receptor beta chain sequence. Its target is not known. Germline CDR1 is SGHRS and CDR2 is YFSETQ. The CDR3 is 13 residues long. Trimming pared 4 bases from V and 7 bases from J, leaving 14 bases between. The method was immunoSEQ multiplex PCR; TCRdb's version includes in-frame clones alone and lacks a portion of them. The table records roughly 150,000 clones, 88% of them present only once. The sample originates from a study of cytomegalovirus exposure and HLA in healthy donors. The wider study: The platform used for the 100 to 150 validation repertoires matched that of the 650 to 750 first-cohort repertoires, a later analysis reported. Study outcomes and limitations: High sensitivity and specificity were reportedly achieved when the classifier diagnosed cytomegalovirus status. Some public TCRs appeared in many individuals, while most sequences were rare. In a later analysis, first-cohort TCR clusters were found to tend to co-occur in the approximately 110 validation repertoires.

The sequence derives from a man aged 18 to 29 in good health and CMV-seronegative. V gene TRBV5-1 combines with J gene TRBJ1-1; D not resolved. Material for sequencing was PBMCs. For the CDR3, the DNA is TGCGCCAGCAGCCCCAATCAACAGTATGAAGCTTTCTTT. Translation: CASSPNQQYEAFF.